The 31 T cell receptor beta chains below all came from one sample that was sequenced in a study of Graves' ophthalmopathy and Graves' hyperthyroidism. RNA transcripts provided the template for amplifying TCR beta CDR3 regions. Investigators did first-round RT-PCR with HTBI primers, then second-round multiplex PCR. One entry per CDR3 protein, called by TCRdb with MiXCR from the multiplex PCR reads. In the table there are fewer than 400,000 distinct CDR3 sequences, about 16% of which are singletons. The specimen was peripheral blood. These TCRs come from a woman aged 18-29 years with Graves' ophthalmopathy.

This clonotype was detected ten times or more. This chain links TRBV4-2 with TRBJ1-1; 7 positions agree with TRBD1. The CDR3 totals 15 residues. Germline CDR1 is LGHNA and CDR2 is YNFKEQ. V lost 2 bases to trimming and J lost 2 bases; unmatched junction nucleotides: 5. The CDR3 loop reads CASSQRQGENTEAFF. The CDR3 DNA follows: TGTGCCAGCAGCCAACGACAGGGCGAAAACACTGAAGCTTTCTTT.

The rearrangement joins TRBV29-1 to TRBJ1-1, with D hard to call. The CDR3 is made up of 14 amino acids. The germline CDR1 and CDR2 sequences are SQVTM and ANQGSEA. This CDR3 reads CTVSTVQRSTEAFF. DNA of the CDR3: TGCACCGTATCGACCGTACAACGGAGCACTGAAGCTTTCTTT.

The sample holds many counts of this clonotype. The genes are TRBV11-2 and TRBJ2-7, with 14 bases fitting TRBD2. The CDR3 sequence is 13 residues long. Trimming at V came to 5 bases and at J to 12 bases, leaving 6 bases not matched to a gene. Germline CDR1 SGHAT, CDR2 FQNNGV. In DNA form, the CDR3 reads TGTGCCAGCAGCCCCGGACTAGCGGGGGGAATGTACTTC. Encoded protein: CASSPGLAGGMYF.

This clonotype was detected ten times or more. V is TRBV7-9 and J is TRBJ2-2, with D possibly being TRBD1 or TRBD2 (5 bases each). Trimming removed 4 bases from V and 8 bases from J, with 8 bases in between. Germline V gives CDR1 SEHNR, CDR2 FQNEAQ (reference sequence). CDR3 size: 12 residues. CDR3 nucleotides: TGTGCCAGCAGCTCCGGGGCTGGGGAGCTGTTTTTT. This gives the protein CASSSGAGELFF.

This clonotype was recorded many times. The chain's CDR3 is CAIRPFQGYEQYF. The CDR3 nucleotides read TGTGCCATCAGGCCCTTCCAGGGCTACGAGCAGTACTTC. The J gene is TRBJ2-7, the V gene TRBV10-3, with TRBD1 as a possible D gene (5 bases). The CDR3 sequence is 13 residues long. CDR1 and CDR2 from the germline V gene are ENHRY and SYGVKD. Between the trimmed V and J ends, which lost 6 bases and 3 bases, there was a span of 12 bases.

This clonotype has a count of ten or more. The chain has TRBV6-1 and TRBJ1-3; D gene unclear. CDR1 is MNHNS, CDR2 SASEGT, per germline. The V and J ends lost 7 bases and 0 bases respectively, with 10 bases between them. The CDR3 is 14 amino acids. Here the CDR3 DNA reads TGTGCCAGCACCCCAGTCTTCTCTGGAAACACCATATATTTT. Protein: CASTPVFSGNTIYF.

The table lists this clonotype with many counts. The chain recombines TRBV19 with TRBJ1-1; D uncertain. V was shortened by 3 bases and J by 0 bases, with 8 bases between the two germline ends. This CDR3 is built from 14 residues. CDR1 and CDR2 from the germline V gene are LNHDA and SQIVND (reference sequence). The DNA for the CDR3 is TGTGCCAGTAGTATCCGGCGTATGAACACTGAAGCTTTCTTT. Translating it yields CASSIRRMNTEAFF.

This sequence joins TRBV6-2 or TRBV6-3 and TRBJ1-6; D is undetermined. The germline V and J ends were trimmed by 6 bases and 12 bases, with 12 bases remaining between them. The CDR3 has 12 amino acids. Per the germline V gene, CDR1 is MNHEY and CDR2 is SVGEGT. The CDR3 bases are TGTGCCAGCAGCAGAGAGCAAATACCCCTCCACTTT. It is translated as CASSREQIPLHF.

V and J are TRBV24-1 and TRBJ2-2, with D hard to call. The V and J ends lost 6 bases and 4 bases respectively, with 11 bases between them. The germline gives CDR1 KGHDR, CDR2 SFDVKD. This CDR3 has 14 amino acids. The CDR3 nucleotides are TGTGCCACCAGTCACTACGGCCCCACCGGGGAGCTGTTTTTT. Protein product: CATSHYGPTGELFF.

This clonotype was seen ten or more times. The V gene is TRBV6-2 or TRBV6-3, the J gene TRBJ2-2, with D possibly TRBD1 on 7 matching bases. The V and J ends lost 2 bases and 1 base respectively, with 17 bases between them. This CDR3 has 18 residues. Germline V lookup: CDR1 MNHEY, CDR2 SVGEGT. The CDR3 nucleotides are TGTGCCAGCAGTTACCATCGCCCGCAGGGGGGGAACACCGGGGAGCTGTTTTTT. Translating it yields CASSYHRPQGGNTGELFF.

The chain joins TRBV18 to TRBJ2-7; 12 bases map to TRBD1. Looked up from germline, CDR1 is KGHSH and CDR2 is LQKENI. The J segment lost 3 bases and the V segment lost 0 bases, leaving 9 bases of the junction unmatched. This CDR3 is 18 amino acids long. CDR3 sequence reads: CASSPPPGQGAPRYEQYF. CDR3 nucleotide sequence: TGTGCCAGCTCACCACCCCCGGGACAGGGGGCTCCTCGCTACGAGCAGTACTTC.

This clonotype was recorded at least ten times. The chain recombines TRBV19 with TRBJ1-5; no firm D call. CDR3 length: 13 residues. Germline CDR1 LNHDA, CDR2 SQIVND (reference sequence). Trimming pared 3 bases from V and 7 bases from J, leaving 10 bases between. The CDR3 DNA is TGTGCCAGTAGTATGGAGGATCGGCAGCCCCAGCATTTT. This gives the protein CASSMEDRQPQHF.

This clonotype turned up a few times. The CDR3 DNA sequence: TGTGCCAGTTCAGGGGCTTTTGACAGGGGGATAGGGGAGACCCAGTACTTC. Its protein is CASSGAFDRGIGETQYF. V is TRBV19 and J is TRBJ2-5, with 9 nucleotides matching TRBD1. The CDR3 totals 17 residues. In germline, CDR1 is LNHDA, CDR2 SQIVND (reference sequence). V shed 8 bases, J shed 5 bases, and the junction held 18 bases outside the gene matches. Complete variable domain (other parts from reference TRBV19 and TRBJ2-5): DGGITQSPKYLFRKEGQNVTLSCEQNLNHDAMYWYRQDPGQGLRLIYYSQIVNDFQKGDIAEGYSVSREKKESFPLTVTSAQKNPTAFYLCASSGAFDRGIGETQYFGPGTRLLVL.

V usage is TRBV6-2 or TRBV6-3 and J usage is TRBJ2-7, with 8 bases lining up with TRBD2. Looked up from germline, CDR1 is MNHEY and CDR2 is SVGEGT. The CDR3 is 12 residues long. V was pared by 6 bases and J by 12 bases, with 10 bases of the junction left unmatched. The CDR3 DNA is TGTGCCAGCAGCACAACTAGCGGCCGGGTGTACTTC. Protein: CASSTTSGRVYF.

The genes are TRBV12-3 or TRBV12-4 and TRBJ2-4; maybe TRBD1 (6 bases). Trimming shortened V by 3 bases and J by 0 bases, and 12 bases separated the two germline ends. This CDR3 spans 16 amino acids. The CDR3 bases are TGTGCCAGCAGTTTTGGACAGAGAATAGCCAAAAACATTCAGTACTTC. It codes for CASSFGQRIAKNIQYF.

At least ten counts were recorded for this clonotype. A much larger clone sits a single nucleotide away, making a read error possible. The chain joins TRBV6-1 to TRBJ2-6; tentatively, D is TRBD1 or TRBD2 (5 bases each). The CDR3 consists of 14 residues. Germline lookup yields CDR1 MNHNS and CDR2 SASEGT. V dropped 6 bases and J dropped 2 bases, with 8 bases sitting between them. CDR3 in amino acids: CASSRDPGANVLTF. CDR3 coding DNA: TGTGCCAGCAGCCGGGACCCTGGGGCCAACGTCCTGACTTTC.

This clonotype was seen repeatedly, ten times or more. The V gene is TRBV12-3 or TRBV12-4, the J gene TRBJ2-7; D gene ambiguous. The ends were cut back, 3 bases at V and 6 bases at J, with 9 bases in the middle. This CDR3 region has 12 residues. The CDR3 region is CASSFGPPEQYF. In nucleotides, the CDR3 is TGTGCCAGCAGTTTCGGGCCGCCCGAGCAGTACTTC.

This clonotype has a single count. This sequence joins TRBV15 and TRBJ1-1; D gene uncertain. CDR1 is LNHNV and CDR2 is YYDKDF in the germline V gene (reference sequence). Trimming removed 0 bases at V and 2 bases at J, with 7 bases between. The CDR3 runs 14 residues. CDR3 region: CATSRDLRNTEAFF. The CDR3 DNA sequence: TGTGCCACCAGCAGAGATCTACGTAACACTGAAGCTTTCTTT.

This clonotype showed up many times. This chain joins TRBV27 and TRBJ2-7; 9 nucleotides agree with TRBD1. In germline, CDR1 is MNHEY, CDR2 SMNVEV (reference sequence). The V segment lost 6 bases and the J segment 6 bases; nucleotides outside the gene matches: 15. The CDR3 is made up of 16 amino acids. For the CDR3, the DNA is TGTGCCAGCAGGATAGGACTGGACAGGGGTTATGGCGAGCAGTACTTC. Translated: CASRIGLDRGYGEQYF.

This clonotype was seen many times. The J gene is TRBJ1-5, the V gene TRBV19; TRBD1 matches at 7 bases. The V gene end was trimmed by 3 bases and the J gene end by 2 bases; junction bases not matched to a gene: 4. The CDR3 loop spans 15 amino acids. Per the germline V gene, CDR1 is LNHDA and CDR2 is SQIVND (reference sequence). The CDR3 loop is CASSINRGGNQPQHF. In DNA, the CDR3 is TGTGCCAGTAGTATCAACAGGGGAGGCAATCAGCCCCAGCATTTT.

This clonotype has at least ten counts. The V and J genes are TRBV28 and TRBJ1-1, with D perhaps matching TRBD1 (5 bases). This CDR3 region has 12 residues. Per the germline V gene, CDR1 is MDHEN and CDR2 is SYDVKM. The V end was cut by 2 bases, the J end by 8 bases, with 9 bases between. The CDR3 sequence is CASSLIREEAFF. CDR3 DNA: TGTGCCAGCAGTTTAATCAGGGAAGAAGCTTTCTTT.

This clonotype was seen many times. The chain joins TRBV6-2 or TRBV6-3 to TRBJ2-7; TRBD2 agrees at 11 bases. Germline loops: CDR1 MNHEY, CDR2 SVGEGT. The V gene end was trimmed by 8 bases and the J gene end by 0 bases; junction bases not matched to a gene: 6. The CDR3 length is 15 residues. CDR3 DNA: TGTGCCAGCCATCCTAGCGGGGGGACCTCCTACGAGCAGTACTTC. Translation gives CASHPSGGTSYEQYF.

This clonotype has ten or more counts. This chain uses TRBV20-1 with TRBJ2-7, with D uncertain. V was pared by 5 bases and J by 0 bases, with 11 bases between. Per germline, CDR1 DFQATT and CDR2 SNEGSKA (reference sequence). This CDR3 is 13 amino acids long. This chain's CDR3 is CSAPGRISYEQYF. In DNA form, the CDR3 reads TGCAGTGCTCCCGGGCGAATCTCCTACGAGCAGTACTTC.

This clonotype was observed many times. V and J are TRBV6-2 or TRBV6-3 and TRBJ2-2, with 8 bases aligning to TRBD1. V shed 10 bases, J shed 1 base, and the junction held 2 bases outside the gene matches. The CDR3 covers 13 residues. CDR1 and CDR2 from the germline V gene are MNHEY and SVGEGT. In nucleotides, the CDR3 is TGTGCCACCGGGACAGGGAACACCGGGGAGCTGTTTTTT. Its translation: CATGTGNTGELFF.

There are a few counts of this clonotype. The rearrangement joins TRBV12-3 or TRBV12-4 to TRBJ1-1; D is ambiguous. V lost 6 bases to trimming and J lost 1 base, with 12 bases between them. The CDR3 has 14 amino acids. The DNA for the CDR3 is TGTGCCAGCAGCTTTGCCGACCCGAACACTGAAGCTTTCTTT. Its translation: CASSFADPNTEAFF.

Ten or more counts support this clonotype. V usage is TRBV6-5 and J usage is TRBJ1-1, with D possibly TRBD1 on 5 matching bases. Trimming left V 2 bases short and J 1 base short, with 8 bases between. CDR1 is MNHEY and CDR2 is SVGAGI in the germline V gene. The CDR3 is made up of 14 amino acids. Here the CDR3 reads CASSYRGPNTEAFF. CDR3 DNA: TGTGCCAGCAGTTACAGGGGACCGAACACTGAAGCTTTCTTT.

This clonotype has a count of ten or more. V gene TRBV28 combines with J gene TRBJ2-7; D is unclear. There are 13 residues in the CDR3. CDR1 is MDHEN and CDR2 is SYDVKM in the germline V gene. The V and J ends lost 4 bases and 4 bases respectively, with 11 bases between them. The CDR3 DNA reads TGTGCCAGCAGTTACGGAGACACGTACGAGCAGTACTTC. This sequence encodes CASSYGDTYEQYF.

The chain uses TRBV6-5 and TRBJ2-5, with no clear D. The length of the CDR3 is 14 residues. Germline values: CDR1 MNHEY, CDR2 SVGAGI. The germline V and J ends were trimmed by 4 bases and 5 bases, with 14 bases remaining between them. This CDR3 reads CASSWELTAETQYF. CDR3 nucleotides: TGTGCCAGCAGTTGGGAACTAACGGCGGAGACCCAGTACTTC.

This clonotype was counted ten times or more. The chain uses TRBV30 and TRBJ1-1; 7 bases fit TRBD1. V shed 1 base, J shed 7 bases, and the junction held 12 bases outside the gene matches. Per the germline V gene, CDR1 is GTSNPN and CDR2 is SVGIG (reference sequence). The CDR3 runs to 15 residues. For the CDR3, the DNA is TGTGCCTGGAGTGCAACTCTGGGACAGAAGGGTGAAGCTTTCTTT. This encodes CAWSATLGQKGEAFF.

Many counts were recorded for this clonotype. This chain uses TRBV2 with TRBJ2-7; no reliable D call. This CDR3 has 14 residues. The V and J ends lost 3 bases and 7 bases respectively, with 16 bases between them. Germline CDR1 is SNHLY and CDR2 is FYNNEI. The CDR3 sequence: CASSDTPQETEQYF. The CDR3 DNA reads as TGTGCCAGCAGTGATACTCCGCAGGAAACAGAGCAGTACTTC.

The chain is built from TRBV6-1 and TRBJ2-7; TRBD2 matches 7 bases. V trimming: 3 bases; J trimming: 6 bases; junction bases outside the gene matches: 11. The CDR3 length is 15 residues. Per the germline V gene, CDR1 is MNHNS and CDR2 is SASEGT. The CDR3 DNA reads TGTGCCAGCAGTGAGCGGGGGAAGTATCCTGGCGAGCAGTACTTC. Amino acids: CASSERGKYPGEQYF.